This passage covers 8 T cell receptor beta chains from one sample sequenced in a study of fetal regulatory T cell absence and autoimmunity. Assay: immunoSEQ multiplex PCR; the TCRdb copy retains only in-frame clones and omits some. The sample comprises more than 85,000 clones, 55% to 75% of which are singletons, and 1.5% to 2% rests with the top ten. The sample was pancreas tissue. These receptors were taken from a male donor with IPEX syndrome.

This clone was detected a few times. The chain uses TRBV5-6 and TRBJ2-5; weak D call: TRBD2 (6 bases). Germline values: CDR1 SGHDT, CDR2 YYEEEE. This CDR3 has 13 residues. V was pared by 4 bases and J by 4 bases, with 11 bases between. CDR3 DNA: TGTGCCAGCAGCGGGACTCTTTCAGAGACCCAGTACTTC. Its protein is CASSGTLSETQYF. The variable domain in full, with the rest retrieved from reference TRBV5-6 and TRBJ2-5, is DAGVTQSPTHLIKTRGQQVTLRCSPKSGHDTVSWYQQALGQGPQFIFQYYEEEERQRGNFPDRFSGHQFPNYSSELNVNALLLGDSALYLCASSGTLSETQYFGPGTRLLVL.

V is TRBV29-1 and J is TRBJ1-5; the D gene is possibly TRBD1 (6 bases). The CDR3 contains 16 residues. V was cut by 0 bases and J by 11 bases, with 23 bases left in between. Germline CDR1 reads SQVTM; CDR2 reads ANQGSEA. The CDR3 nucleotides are TGCAGCGTTGAAGATCCAACGACAGGTGGGGTAAAGGCCCAGCATTTT. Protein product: CSVEDPTTGGVKAQHF.

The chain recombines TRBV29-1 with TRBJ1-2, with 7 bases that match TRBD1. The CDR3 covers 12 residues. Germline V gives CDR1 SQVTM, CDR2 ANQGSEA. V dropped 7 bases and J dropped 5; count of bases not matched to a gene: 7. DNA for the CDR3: TGCAGCGCCCCGTCAGGGGGATATGGCTACACCTTC. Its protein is CSAPSGGYGYTF.

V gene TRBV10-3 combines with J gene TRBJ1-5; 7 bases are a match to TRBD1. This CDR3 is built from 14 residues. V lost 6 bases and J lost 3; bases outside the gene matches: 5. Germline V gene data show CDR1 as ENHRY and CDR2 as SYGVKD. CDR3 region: CAISQGENNQPQHF. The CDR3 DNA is TGTGCCATCAGCCAGGGGGAGAACAATCAGCCCCAGCATTTT.

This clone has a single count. The CDR3 bases are TGCGCCAGCAGCTTTTCACACCTATACACAGATACGCAGTATTTT. Protein product: CASSFSHLYTDTQYF. The chain recombines TRBV5-1 with TRBJ2-3; D ambiguous. There are 15 residues in the CDR3. CDR1 and CDR2 (germline): SGHRS, YFSETQ. V lost 2 bases, J lost 2 bases, and 12 bases lay in between.

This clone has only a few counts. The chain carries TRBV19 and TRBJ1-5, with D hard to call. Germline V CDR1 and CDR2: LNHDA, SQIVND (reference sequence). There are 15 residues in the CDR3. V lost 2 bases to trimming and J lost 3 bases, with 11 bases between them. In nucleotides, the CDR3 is TGTGCCAGTAGTATATATGGGCGGAACAATCAGCCCCAGCATTTT. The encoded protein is CASSIYGRNNQPQHF.

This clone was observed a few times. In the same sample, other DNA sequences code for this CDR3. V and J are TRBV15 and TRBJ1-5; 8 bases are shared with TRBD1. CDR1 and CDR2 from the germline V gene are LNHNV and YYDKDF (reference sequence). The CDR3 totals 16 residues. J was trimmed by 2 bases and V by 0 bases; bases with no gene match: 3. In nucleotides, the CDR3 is TGTGCCACCAGCAGAGATCTGGGACAGGGCAATCAGCCCCAGCATTTT. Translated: CATSRDLGQGNQPQHF.

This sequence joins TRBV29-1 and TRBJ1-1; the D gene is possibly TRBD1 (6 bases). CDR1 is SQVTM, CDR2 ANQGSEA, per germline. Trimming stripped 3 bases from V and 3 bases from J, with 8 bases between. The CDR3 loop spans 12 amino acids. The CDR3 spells CSVDEGDTEAFF. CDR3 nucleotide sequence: TGCAGCGTTGATGAGGGGGACACTGAAGCTTTCTTT.